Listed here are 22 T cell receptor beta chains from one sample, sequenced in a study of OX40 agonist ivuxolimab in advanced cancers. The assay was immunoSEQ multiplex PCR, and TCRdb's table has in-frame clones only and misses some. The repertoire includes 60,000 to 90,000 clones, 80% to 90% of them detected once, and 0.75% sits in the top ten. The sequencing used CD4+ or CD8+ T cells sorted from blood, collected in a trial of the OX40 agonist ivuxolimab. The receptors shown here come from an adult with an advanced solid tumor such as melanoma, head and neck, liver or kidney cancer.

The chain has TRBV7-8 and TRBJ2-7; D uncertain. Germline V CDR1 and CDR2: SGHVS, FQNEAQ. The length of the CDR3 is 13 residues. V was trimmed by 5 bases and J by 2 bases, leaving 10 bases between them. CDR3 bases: TGTGCCAGCAGCACACGGCTGACCTACGAGCAGTACTTC. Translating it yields CASSTRLTYEQYF.

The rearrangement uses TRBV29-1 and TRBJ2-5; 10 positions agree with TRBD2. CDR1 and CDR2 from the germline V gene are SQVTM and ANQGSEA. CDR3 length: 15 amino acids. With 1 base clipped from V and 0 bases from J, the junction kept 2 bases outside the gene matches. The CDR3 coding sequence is TGCAGCGTTGAAGCCGGACTAGCGGACCAAGAGACCCAGTACTTC. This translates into CSVEAGLADQETQYF. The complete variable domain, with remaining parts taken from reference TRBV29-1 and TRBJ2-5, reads SAVISQKPSRDICQRGTSLTIQCQVDSQVTMMFWYRQQPGQSLTLIATANQGSEATYESGFVIDKFPISRPNLTFSTLTVSNMSPEDSSIYLCSVEAGLADQETQYFGPGTRLLVL.

The CDR3 spells CASSKGAQGNSPLHF. The CDR3 DNA sequence: TGTGCCAGCAGCAAAGGTGCACAGGGGAATTCACCCCTCCACTTT. This rearrangement joins TRBV21-1 to TRBJ1-6; the tabulated D call, TRBD1, remains unverified against the DNA. TRBV21-1 is a pseudogene locus. This CDR3 region has 15 residues.

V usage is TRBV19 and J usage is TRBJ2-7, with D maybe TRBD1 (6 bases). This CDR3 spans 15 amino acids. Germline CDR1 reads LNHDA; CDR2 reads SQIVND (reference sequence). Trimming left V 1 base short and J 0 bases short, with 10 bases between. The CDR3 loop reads CASSIVGGNSYEQYF. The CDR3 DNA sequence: TGTGCCAGTAGTATAGTTGGGGGCAACTCCTACGAGCAGTACTTC.

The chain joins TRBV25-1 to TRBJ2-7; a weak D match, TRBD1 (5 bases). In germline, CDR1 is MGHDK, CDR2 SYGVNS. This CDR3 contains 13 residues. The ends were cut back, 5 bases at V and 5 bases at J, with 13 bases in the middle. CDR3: CASSRQGRNEQYF. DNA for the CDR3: TGTGCCAGCAGTCGTCAGGGCAGAAACGAGCAGTACTTC.

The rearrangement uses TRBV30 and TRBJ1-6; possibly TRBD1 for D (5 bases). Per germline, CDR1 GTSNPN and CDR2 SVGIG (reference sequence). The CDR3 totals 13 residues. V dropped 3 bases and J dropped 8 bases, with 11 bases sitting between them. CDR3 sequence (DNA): TGTGCCTGGAGGCGGGGGGGAGATTCACCCCTCCACTTT. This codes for CAWRRGGDSPLHF.

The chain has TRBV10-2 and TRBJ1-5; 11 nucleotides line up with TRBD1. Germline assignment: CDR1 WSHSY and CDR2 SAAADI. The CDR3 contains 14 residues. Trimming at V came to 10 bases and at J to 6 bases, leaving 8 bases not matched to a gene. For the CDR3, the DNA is TGCGCCACCGTGGACAGGGGGCTGGGTCAGCCCCAGCATTTT. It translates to CATVDRGLGQPQHF.

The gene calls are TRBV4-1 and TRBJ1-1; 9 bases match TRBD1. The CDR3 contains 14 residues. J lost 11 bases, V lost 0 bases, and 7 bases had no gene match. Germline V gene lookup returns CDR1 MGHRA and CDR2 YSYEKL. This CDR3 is CASSQDRGTGSAFF. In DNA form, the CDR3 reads TGCGCCAGCAGCCAAGATAGGGGGACAGGGTCGGCTTTCTTT.

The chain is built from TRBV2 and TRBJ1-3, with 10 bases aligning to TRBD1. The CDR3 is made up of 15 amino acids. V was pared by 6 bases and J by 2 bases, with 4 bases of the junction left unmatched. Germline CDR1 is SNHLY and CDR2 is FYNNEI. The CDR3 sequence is CASRGQGGPGNTIYF. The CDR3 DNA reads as TGTGCCAGCAGAGGACAGGGGGGACCTGGAAACACCATATATTTT.

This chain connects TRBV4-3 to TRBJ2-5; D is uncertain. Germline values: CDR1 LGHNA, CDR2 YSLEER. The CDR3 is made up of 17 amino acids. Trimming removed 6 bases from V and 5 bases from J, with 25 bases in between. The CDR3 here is CASSPERNKVWYETQYF. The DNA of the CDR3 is TGCGCCAGCAGTCCCGAGAGGAACAAAGTGTGGTACGAGACCCAGTACTTC.

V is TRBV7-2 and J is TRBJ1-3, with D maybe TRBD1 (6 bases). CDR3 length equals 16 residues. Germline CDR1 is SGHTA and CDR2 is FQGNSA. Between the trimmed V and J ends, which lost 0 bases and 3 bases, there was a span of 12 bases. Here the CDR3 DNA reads TGTGCCAGCAGCTTAGCAGGGGGATGGGGTGGAAACACCATATATTTT. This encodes CASSLAGGWGGNTIYF.

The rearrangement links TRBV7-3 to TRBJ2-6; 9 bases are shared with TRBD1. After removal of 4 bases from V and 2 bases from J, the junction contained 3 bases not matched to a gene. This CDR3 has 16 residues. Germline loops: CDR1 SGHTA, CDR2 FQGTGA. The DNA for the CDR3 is TGTGCCAGCAGCTCGGGACAGGGAGCTGGGGCCAACGTCCTGACTTTC. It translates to CASSSGQGAGANVLTF. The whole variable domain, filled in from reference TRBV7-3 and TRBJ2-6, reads GAGVSQTPSNKVTEKGKYVELRCDPISGHTALYWYRQSLGQGPEFLIYFQGTGAADDSGLPNDRFFAVRPEGSVSTLKIQRTERGDSAVYLCASSSGQGAGANVLTFGAGSRLTVL.

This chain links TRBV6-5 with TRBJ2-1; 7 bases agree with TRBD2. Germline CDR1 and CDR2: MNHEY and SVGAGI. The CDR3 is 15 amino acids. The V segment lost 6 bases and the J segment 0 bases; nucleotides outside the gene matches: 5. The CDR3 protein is CASRDGGSSYNEQFF. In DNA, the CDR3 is TGTGCCAGCAGAGACGGGGGGAGCTCCTACAATGAGCAGTTCTTC.

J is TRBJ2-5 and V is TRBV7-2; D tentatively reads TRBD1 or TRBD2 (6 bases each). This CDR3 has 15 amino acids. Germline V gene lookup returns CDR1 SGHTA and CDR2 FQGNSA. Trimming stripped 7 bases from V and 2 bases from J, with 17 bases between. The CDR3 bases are TGTGCCAGCACCTATTTAGGGGGGCGACAAGAGACCCAGTACTTC. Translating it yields CASTYLGGRQETQYF.

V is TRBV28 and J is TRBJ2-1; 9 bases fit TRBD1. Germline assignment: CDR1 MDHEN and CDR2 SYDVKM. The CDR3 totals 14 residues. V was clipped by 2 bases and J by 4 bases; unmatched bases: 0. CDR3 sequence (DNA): TGTGCCAGCAGTTTAGGGACAGGGTACAATGAGCAGTTCTTC. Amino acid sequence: CASSLGTGYNEQFF.

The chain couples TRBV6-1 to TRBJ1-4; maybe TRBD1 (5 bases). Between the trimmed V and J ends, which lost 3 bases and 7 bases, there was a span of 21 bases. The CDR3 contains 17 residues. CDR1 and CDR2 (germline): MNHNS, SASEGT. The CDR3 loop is CASSDRVSGSAGEKLFF. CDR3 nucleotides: TGTGCCAGCAGTGACAGGGTCAGCGGTAGTGCTGGTGAAAAACTGTTTTTT.

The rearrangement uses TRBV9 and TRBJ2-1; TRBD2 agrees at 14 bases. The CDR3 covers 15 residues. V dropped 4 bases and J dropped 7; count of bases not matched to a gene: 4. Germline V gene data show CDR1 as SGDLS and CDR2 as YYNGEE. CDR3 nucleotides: TGTGCCAGCAGCTTGGGACTAGCGGGAGCTAATGAGCAGTTCTTC. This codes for CASSLGLAGANEQFF.

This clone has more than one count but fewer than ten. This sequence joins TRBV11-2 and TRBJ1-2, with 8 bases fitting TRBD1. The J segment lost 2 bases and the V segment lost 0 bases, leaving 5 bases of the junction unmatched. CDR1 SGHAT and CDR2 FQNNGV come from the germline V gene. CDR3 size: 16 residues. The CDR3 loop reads CASSLDHRTGNYGYTF. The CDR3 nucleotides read TGTGCCAGCAGCTTAGACCACCGGACAGGGAACTATGGCTACACCTTC. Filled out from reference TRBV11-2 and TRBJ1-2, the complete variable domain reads EAGVAQSPRYKIIEKRQSVAFWCNPISGHATLYWYQQILGQGPKLLIQFQNNGVVDDSQLPKDRFSAERLKGVDSTLKIQPAKLEDSAVYLCASSLDHRTGNYGYTFGSGTRLTVV.

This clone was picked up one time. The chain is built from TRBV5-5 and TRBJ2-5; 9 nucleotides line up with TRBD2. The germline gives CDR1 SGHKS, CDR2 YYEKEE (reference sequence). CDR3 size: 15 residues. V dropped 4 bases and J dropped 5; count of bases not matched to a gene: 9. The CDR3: CASSPLASGMETQYF. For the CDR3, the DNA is TGTGCCAGCAGCCCGCTGGCTAGCGGGATGGAGACCCAGTACTTC.

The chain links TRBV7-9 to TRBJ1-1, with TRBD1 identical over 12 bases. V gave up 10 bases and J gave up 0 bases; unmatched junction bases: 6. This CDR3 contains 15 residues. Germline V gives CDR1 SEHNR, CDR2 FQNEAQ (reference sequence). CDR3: CAIRGTGGMNTEAFF. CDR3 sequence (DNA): TGTGCCATAAGGGGGACAGGGGGCATGAACACTGAAGCTTTCTTT.

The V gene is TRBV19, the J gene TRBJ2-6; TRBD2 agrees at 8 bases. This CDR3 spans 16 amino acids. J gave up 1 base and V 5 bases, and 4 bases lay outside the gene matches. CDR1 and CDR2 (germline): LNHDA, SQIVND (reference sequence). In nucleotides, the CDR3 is TGTGCCAGTAGTGAGGCTAGCGGGTCTGGGGCCAACGTCCTGACTTTC. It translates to CASSEASGSGANVLTF.

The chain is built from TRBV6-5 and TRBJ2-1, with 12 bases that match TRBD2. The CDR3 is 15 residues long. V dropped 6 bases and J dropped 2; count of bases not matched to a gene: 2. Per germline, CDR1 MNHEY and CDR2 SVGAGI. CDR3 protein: CASRRLAGAYNEQFF. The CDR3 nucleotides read TGTGCCAGCAGGCGACTAGCGGGAGCCTACAATGAGCAGTTCTTC.